This T cell receptor (beta chain) was observed in a study of glioma-infiltrating T cells. Study-wide points: Non-neoplastic patients had below-expected tissue-blood divergence, while all gliomas exceeded expectation. CDR3 overlap between tissue and blood was very small.

CDR1 is SGHNT and CDR2 is YYREEE in the germline V gene (reference sequence). This CDR3 has 16 residues. Using RNA template, CDR3s of TCR alpha and beta were amplified with iRepertoire arm-PCR. Input was roughly 95-450 ng of tissue mRNA or PBMC total RNA. TCRdb fed the multiplex PCR reads into MiXCR, producing one record per CDR3 protein. The sample has approximately 93,000 distinct CDR3 sequences; roughly 40% are singletons. On this clonotype: Its matching antigen is unknown. A much larger clone differs by one base, so this may be a read error.

Material: glioma tissue, nonneoplastic brain tissue, or PBMCs (not recorded which). The origin of this receptor is a human donor with low-grade glioma or glioblastoma, undergoing nonglioma brain surgery, or in good health (not recorded which). V and J are TRBV5-4 and TRBJ2-1, with a tentative D call TRBD2 (5 bases). This CDR3 is CASSRQRATSYNKQFF. CDR3 DNA: TGTGCCAGCAGCCGCCAGAGGGCTACCTCCTACAATAAGCAGTTCTTC. Full variable domain (rest looked up from reference TRBV5-4 and TRBJ2-1): ETGVTQSPTHLIKTRGQQVTLRCSSQSGHNTVSWYQQALGQGPQFIFQYYREEENGRGNFPPRFSGLQFPNYSSELNVNALELDDSALYLCASSRQRATSYNKQFFGPGTRLTVL.